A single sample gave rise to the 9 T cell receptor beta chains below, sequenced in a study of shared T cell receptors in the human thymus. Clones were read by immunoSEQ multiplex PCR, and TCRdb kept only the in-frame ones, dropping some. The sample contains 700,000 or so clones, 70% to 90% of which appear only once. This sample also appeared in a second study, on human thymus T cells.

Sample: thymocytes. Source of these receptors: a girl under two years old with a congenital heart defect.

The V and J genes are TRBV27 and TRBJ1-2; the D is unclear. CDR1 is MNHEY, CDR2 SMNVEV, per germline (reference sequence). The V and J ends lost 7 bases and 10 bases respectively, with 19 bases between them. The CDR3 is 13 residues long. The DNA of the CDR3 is TGTGCCAGCAAGATGGGCAGCTCGATAGTCTACACCTTC. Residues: CASKMGSSIVYTF.

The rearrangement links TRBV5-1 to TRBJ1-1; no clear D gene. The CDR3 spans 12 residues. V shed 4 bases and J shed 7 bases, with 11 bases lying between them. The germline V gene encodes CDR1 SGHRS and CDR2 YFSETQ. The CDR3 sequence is CASSPLGREAFF. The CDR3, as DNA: TGCGCCAGCAGCCCCCTGGGCCGTGAAGCTTTCTTT. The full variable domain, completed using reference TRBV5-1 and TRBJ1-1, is KAGVTQTPRYLIKTRGQQVTLSCSPISGHRSVSWYQQTPGQGLQFLFEYFSETQRNKGNFPGRFSGRQFSNSRSEMNVSTLELGDSALYLCASSPLGREAFFGQGTRLTVV.

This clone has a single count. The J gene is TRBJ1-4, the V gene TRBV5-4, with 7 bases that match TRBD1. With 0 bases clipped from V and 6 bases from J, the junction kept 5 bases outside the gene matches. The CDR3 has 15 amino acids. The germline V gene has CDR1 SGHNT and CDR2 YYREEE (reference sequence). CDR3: CASSLADREDEKLFF. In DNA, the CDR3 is TGTGCCAGCAGCTTGGCTGACAGGGAGGATGAAAAACTGTTTTTT.

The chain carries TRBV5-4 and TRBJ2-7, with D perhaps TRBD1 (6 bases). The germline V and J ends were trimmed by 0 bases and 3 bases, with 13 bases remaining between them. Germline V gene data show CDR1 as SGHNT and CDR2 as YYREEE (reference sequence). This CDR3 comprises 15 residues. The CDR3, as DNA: TGTGCCAGCAGCTTGGGGGACACATCCCACTACGAGCAGTACTTC. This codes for CASSLGDTSHYEQYF.

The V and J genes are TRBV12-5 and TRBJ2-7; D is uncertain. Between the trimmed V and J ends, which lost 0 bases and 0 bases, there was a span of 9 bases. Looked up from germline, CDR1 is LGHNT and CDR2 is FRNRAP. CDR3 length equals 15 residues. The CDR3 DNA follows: TGTGCTAGTGGTTTGGTACCACGGAGCTCCTACGAGCAGTACTTC. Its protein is CASGLVPRSSYEQYF.

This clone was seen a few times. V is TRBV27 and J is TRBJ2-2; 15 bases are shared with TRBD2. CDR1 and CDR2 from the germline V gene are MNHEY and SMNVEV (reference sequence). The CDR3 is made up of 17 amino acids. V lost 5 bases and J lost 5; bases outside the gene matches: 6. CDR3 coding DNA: TGTGCCAGCAGTCCAAGGACTAGCGGGGGGGGAACCGGGGAGCTGTTTTTT. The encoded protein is CASSPRTSGGGTGELFF.

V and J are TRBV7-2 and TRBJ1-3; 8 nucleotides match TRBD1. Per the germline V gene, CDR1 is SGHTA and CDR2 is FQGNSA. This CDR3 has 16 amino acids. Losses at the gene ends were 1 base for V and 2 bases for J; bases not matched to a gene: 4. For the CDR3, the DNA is TGTGCCAGCAGCTTAGAGGACAGGGAAACTGGAAACACCATATATTTT. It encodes CASSLEDRETGNTIYF.

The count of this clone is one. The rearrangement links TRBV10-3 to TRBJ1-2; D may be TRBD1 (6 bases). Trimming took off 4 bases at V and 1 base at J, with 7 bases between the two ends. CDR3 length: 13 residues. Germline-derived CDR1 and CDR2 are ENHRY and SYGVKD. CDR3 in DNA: TGTGCCATCAGTGGACAGGATAACTATGGCTACACCTTC. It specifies CAISGQDNYGYTF.

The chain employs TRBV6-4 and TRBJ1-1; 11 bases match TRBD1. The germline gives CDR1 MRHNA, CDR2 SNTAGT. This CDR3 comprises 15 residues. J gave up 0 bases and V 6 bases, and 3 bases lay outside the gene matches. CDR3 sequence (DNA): TGTGCCAGCAGGGGGACAGGGGGATTGAACACTGAAGCTTTCTTT. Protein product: CASRGTGGLNTEAFF.